The clone carrying this TCR beta chain was counted once. Enrollment of patients from Seattle took place during active infection, with longitudinal follow-up. These data come from a study of blood T cell repertoires in COVID-19. About the research overall: Samples taken during acute and convalescent COVID-19 were collected in the United States, Italy and Spain. In each case, the material was cDNA or gDNA derived from T cells, B-cell-depleted T cells, or PBMCs.

Methods used by the authors: Estimated nucleated cell counts came from reference gene primer amplification. TCRdb keeps only in-frame clones here, not all; method: immunoSEQ multiplex PCR. The V and J calls and clone size come from that table; D and trimming were worked out from the DNA. The sample lists more than 300,000 clones; more than 75% were seen once. The sequence derives from a woman in her fifties or sixties with COVID-19, enrolled during active disease. The sequencing input was peripheral blood.

In DNA form, the CDR3 reads TGTGCCAGCAGTGACTATAGCGGGAGGGCCACAGATACGCAGTATTTT. Translated: CASSDYSGRATDTQYF. This sequence joins TRBV25-1 and TRBJ2-3; 11 positions match TRBD2. The CDR3 spans 16 residues. CDR1 and CDR2 (germline): MGHDK, SYGVNS. The V segment lost 3 bases and the J segment 2 bases; nucleotides outside the gene matches: 4.